This T cell receptor (beta chain) appears in the sequencing data of a study of OX40 agonist ivuxolimab in advanced cancers. Peripheral blood came from all dose cohorts at three timepoints. The CDR3 runs to 15 residues. Trimming cost V 5 bases and J 4 bases; bases outside gene matches: 7. Germline CDR1 reads MNHEY; CDR2 reads SMNVEV (reference sequence). On this clone itself: Its antigen remains unknown.

General study results and limits: Among the nonresponders, some also had low normalized T-cell clonal expansion.

The table came from immunoSEQ multiplex PCR; TCRdb's copy has only in-frame clones and leaves some out. This table has around 5,100 clones, roughly 70% appearing once. The chain carries TRBV27 and TRBJ2-7; TRBD2 agrees at 11 bases. Sequences were derived from CD4+ or CD8+ T cells sorted from blood, sampled in a trial of the OX40 agonist ivuxolimab. The receptor's source is an adult with an advanced solid tumor such as melanoma, head and neck, liver or kidney cancer. For the CDR3, the DNA is TGTGCCAGCAGTATTAGCGGGGGGGACGAATACGAGCAGTACTTC. This gives the protein CASSISGGDEYEQYF.